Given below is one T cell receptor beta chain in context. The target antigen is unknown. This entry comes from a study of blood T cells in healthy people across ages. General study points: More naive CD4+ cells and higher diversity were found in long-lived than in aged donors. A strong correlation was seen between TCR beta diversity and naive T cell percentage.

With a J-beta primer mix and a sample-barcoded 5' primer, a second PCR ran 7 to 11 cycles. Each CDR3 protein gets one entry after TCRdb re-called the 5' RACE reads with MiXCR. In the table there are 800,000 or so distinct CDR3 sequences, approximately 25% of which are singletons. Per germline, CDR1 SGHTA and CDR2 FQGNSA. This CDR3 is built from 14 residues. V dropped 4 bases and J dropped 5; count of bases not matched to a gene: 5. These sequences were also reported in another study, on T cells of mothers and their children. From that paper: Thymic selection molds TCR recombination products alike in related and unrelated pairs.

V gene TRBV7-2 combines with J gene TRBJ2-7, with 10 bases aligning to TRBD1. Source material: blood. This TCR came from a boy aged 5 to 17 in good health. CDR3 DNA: TGTGCCAGCAGCTCGGACAGGGGGTTACACGAGCAGTACTTC. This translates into CASSSDRGLHEQYF.